These 20 T cell receptor beta chains originate from one sample sequenced in a study of CD8+ T cells in alopecia areata. Reverse transcribed after extraction, RNA yielded cDNA as the sequencing template. The repertoire was sequenced with immunoSEQ multiplex PCR; TCRdb's copy has only in-frame clones and lacks some. The repertoire holds fewer than 200,000 clones, with 67% as singletons. Source: CD8+ T cells sorted from blood, taken at week 0. Receptors originate from a human donor with alopecia areata.

The chain employs TRBV7-9 and TRBJ2-3; D unclear. The CDR3 covers 12 residues. Germline V CDR1 and CDR2: SEHNR, FQNEAQ (reference sequence). The V gene lost 4 bases and the J gene lost 6 bases, with 8 bases spanning the gap. The CDR3 reads CASSYGSDTQYF. The CDR3 DNA reads TGTGCCAGCAGCTACGGGTCGGATACGCAGTATTTT.

This clone occurred once. The gene calls are TRBV6-5 and TRBJ1-5; D remains ambiguous. CDR3 length: 13 residues. The germline V gene has CDR1 MNHEY and CDR2 SVGAGI. The germline V and J ends were trimmed by 6 bases and 3 bases, with 9 bases remaining between them. Here the CDR3 reads CASSFNHNQPQHF. CDR3 in DNA: TGTGCCAGCAGCTTTAATCACAATCAGCCCCAGCATTTT.

A few counts support this clone. V is TRBV11-2 and J is TRBJ2-3; 10 nucleotides agree with TRBD1. The CDR3 has 15 amino acids. Germline trimming cut 5 bases from V and 3 bases from J; bases unmatched to any gene: 5. Germline values: CDR1 SGHAT, CDR2 FQNNGV. This chain's CDR3 is CASSLRDRGTDTQYF. CDR3 nucleotide sequence: TGTGCCAGCAGCCTCCGGGACAGGGGTACAGATACGCAGTATTTT.

The V call is TRBV9, the J call TRBJ2-3, with unresolved D. Per germline, CDR1 SGDLS and CDR2 YYNGEE. V lost 0 bases and J lost 6, with 11 bases in between. The CDR3 is made up of 14 amino acids. In DNA form, the CDR3 reads TGTGCCAGCAGCGTAGTTGCCGCGCACGATACGCAGTATTTT. Translating it yields CASSVVAAHDTQYF.

This clone was counted a few times. The J gene is TRBJ2-1, the V gene TRBV29-1; possible D gene TRBD2, 7 bases. The CDR3 extends over 15 amino acids. The germline V gene encodes CDR1 SQVTM and CDR2 ANQGSEA. V was pared by 6 bases and J by 7 bases, with 22 bases between. CDR3 coding DNA: TGCAGCGTCCCAAACCCCCGGGGGGCGGGTAATGAGCAGTTCTTC. Its protein product is CSVPNPRGAGNEQFF.

The V and J genes are TRBV12-5 and TRBJ1-1; TRBD1 agrees at 7 bases. The CDR3 sequence is 11 residues long. The germline CDR1 and CDR2 sequences are LGHNT and FRNRAP. Unmatched junction bases numbered 1, after V lost 1 base and J lost 11 bases. The CDR3 nucleotides read TGTGCTAGTGGTTTGGGACAGGGCGCTTTCTTT. Translated, it gives CASGLGQGAFF.

This clone was counted a few times. The rearrangement uses TRBV7-9 and TRBJ2-7; weak D call: TRBD1 (6 bases). Trimming removed 5 bases from V and 8 bases from J, with 13 bases in between. The V gene's germline CDR1 is SEHNR and CDR2 FQNEAQ (reference sequence). The CDR3 consists of 12 residues. Here the CDR3 reads CASSPGDTQQYF. The CDR3 nucleotides are TGTGCCAGCAGCCCCGGGGACACCCAGCAGTACTTC. The full variable domain, completed using reference TRBV7-9 and TRBJ2-7, is DTGVSQNPRHKITKRGQNVTFRCDPISEHNRLYWYRQTLGQGPEFLTYFQNEAQLEKSRLLSDRFSAERPKGSFSTLEIQRTEQGDSAMYLCASSPGDTQQYFGPGTRLTVT.

The chain has TRBV6-6 and TRBJ2-3, with D uncertain. V lost 6 bases and J 1 base, leaving 14 bases between the germline ends. Germline lookup yields CDR1 MNHNY and CDR2 SVGAGI (reference sequence). This CDR3 spans 15 amino acids. CDR3 sequence (DNA): TGTGCCAGCAGCCTGGTGGGCGCGGGCACAGATACGCAGTATTTT. Its protein product is CASSLVGAGTDTQYF.

This sequence joins TRBV30 and TRBJ2-1; 9 nucleotides line up with TRBD1. The CDR3 spans 14 residues. The germline gives CDR1 GTSNPN, CDR2 SVGIG (reference sequence). V lost 4 bases, J lost 6 bases, and 7 bases stayed unmatched. The DNA for the CDR3 is TGTGCCTGGACCGGACAGGGGAAGGTCAATGAGCAGTTCTTC. This sequence encodes CAWTGQGKVNEQFF.

The rearrangement uses TRBV6-5 and TRBJ2-2; tentatively, D is TRBD1 (6 bases). This CDR3 has 14 amino acids. The germline CDR1 and CDR2 sequences are MNHEY and SVGAGI. Trimming removed 7 bases at V and 8 bases at J, with 17 bases between. The CDR3 spells CASTPGAPSGELFF. The CDR3, as DNA: TGTGCCAGCACCCCAGGGGCCCCCTCAGGGGAGCTGTTTTTT.

The chain links TRBV4-2 to TRBJ2-7, with a weak D call TRBD2 (5 bases). V shed 0 bases and J shed 4 bases, with 10 bases lying between them. Germline CDR1 reads LGHNA; CDR2 reads YNFKEQ. The CDR3 consists of 14 residues. CDR3 region: CASSQEVERYEQYF. CDR3 in DNA: TGTGCCAGCAGCCAAGAAGTAGAGCGGTACGAGCAGTACTTC.

V and J are TRBV6-5 and TRBJ1-6; tentative D call: TRBD1 (6 bases). The CDR3 runs 13 residues. CDR1 is MNHEY, CDR2 SVGAGI, per germline. The ends were cut back, 6 bases at V and 6 bases at J, with 9 bases in the middle. This CDR3 is CASRDSTNSPLHF. The DNA for the CDR3 is TGTGCCAGCAGGGACAGTACTAATTCACCCCTCCACTTT.

This clone was observed a few times. The genes are TRBV7-9 and TRBJ2-3; D assignment may be TRBD1 or TRBD2 (6 bases each). CDR1 and CDR2 (germline): SEHNR, FQNEAQ (reference sequence). This CDR3 has 13 residues. V was trimmed by 5 bases and J by 11 bases, leaving 17 bases between them. Here the CDR3 reads CASSAPPGAGQYF. DNA for the CDR3: TGTGCCAGCAGCGCCCCCCCGGGGGCAGGGCAGTATTTT.

V gene TRBV30 combines with J gene TRBJ1-2; D is unclear. The V gene lost 0 bases and the J gene lost 1 base, with 6 bases spanning the gap. This CDR3 comprises 13 residues. From germline, CDR1 is GTSNPN and CDR2 SVGIG (reference sequence). The CDR3 sequence is CAWSVRRNYGYTF. The DNA of the CDR3 is TGTGCCTGGAGTGTGAGGCGTAACTATGGCTACACCTTC.

The CDR3 bases are TGTGCCAGCAGCGTAGGACGGAGCACAGATACGCAGTATTTT. Its translation is CASSVGRSTDTQYF. The chain links TRBV9 to TRBJ2-3; no definite D call. The V end was cut by 0 bases, the J end by 0 bases, with 5 bases between. This CDR3 is built from 14 residues. Per germline, CDR1 SGDLS and CDR2 YYNGEE.

V is TRBV5-1 and J is TRBJ2-7; D gene uncertain. CDR3 size: 15 residues. Trimming took off 1 base at V and 6 bases at J, with 17 bases between the two ends. Germline CDR1 reads SGHRS; CDR2 reads YFSETQ. In nucleotides, the CDR3 is TGCGCCAGCAGCTTGAAAACCGCCTCTCACTTCGAGCAGTACTTC. Translating gives CASSLKTASHFEQYF.

The chain combines TRBV2 with TRBJ1-2; D is uncertain. Germline V gene sequence: CDR1 SNHLY, CDR2 FYNNEI. The CDR3 length is 13 residues. V lost 4 bases, J lost 2 bases, and 8 bases lay in between. The CDR3 loop is CASSAKENYGYTF. The CDR3 DNA reads TGTGCCAGCAGTGCCAAAGAAAACTATGGCTACACCTTC.

This clone was detected only a few times. The chain is built from TRBV4-1 and TRBJ2-7, with D perhaps matching TRBD1 (6 bases). The CDR3 loop spans 15 amino acids. Germline assignment: CDR1 MGHRA and CDR2 YSYEKL. Trimming removed 3 bases at V and 5 bases at J, with 17 bases between. DNA for the CDR3: TGCGCCAGCAGCCAGGGAGACAGGATCGTCGACGAGCAGTACTTC. Translated: CASSQGDRIVDEQYF.

The chain couples TRBV10-3 to TRBJ2-4, with unresolved D. From germline, CDR1 is ENHRY and CDR2 SYGVKD. V lost 10 bases and J 1 base, leaving 17 bases between the germline ends. The CDR3 runs 15 residues. This CDR3 is CATEIGRHAKNIQYF. For the CDR3, the DNA is TGTGCCACTGAAATTGGACGTCATGCCAAAAACATTCAGTACTTC.

The chain couples TRBV30 to TRBJ2-7; D possibly matches TRBD1 or TRBD2 (5 bases each). This CDR3 has 13 residues. Germline values: CDR1 GTSNPN, CDR2 SVGIG (reference sequence). V was trimmed by 0 bases and J by 5 bases, leaving 11 bases between them. For the CDR3, the DNA is TGTGCCTGGAGTGTGTTGGGGGTTGACGAGCAGTACTTC. Translating it yields CAWSVLGVDEQYF. Supplemented by reference TRBV30 and TRBJ2-7, the full variable domain reads SQTIHQWPATLVQPVGSPLSLECTVEGTSNPNLYWYRQAAGRGLQLLFYSVGIGQISSEVPQNLSASRPQDRQFILSSKKLLLSDSGFYLCAWSVLGVDEQYFGPGTRLTVT.